This TCR beta chain was obtained from a study of PD-1 blockade in classical Hodgkin lymphoma. There was relapse after autologous stem cell transplantation in every patient, and there was variation in brentuximab vedotin exposure. Some clones are missing from TCRdb's copy, which holds only in-frame ones; the method was immunoSEQ multiplex PCR. The sample consists of some 64,000 clones, approximately 90% of them appearing once. The CDR3 totals 15 residues. Deletions cut 0 bases from V and 8 bases from J, with 14 bases between. Germline CDR1 reads GTSNPN; CDR2 reads SVGIG (reference sequence). This clonotype was obtained from a human donor with classical Hodgkin lymphoma. Sequencing used peripheral blood mononuclear cells (PBMCs), obtained at baseline. The chain couples TRBV30 to TRBJ1-6, with D unclear. Written as DNA, the CDR3 is TGTGCCTGGAGTGTACTCAATGGGTGGGATTCACCCCTCCACTTT. It encodes CAWSVLNGWDSPLHF.